This T cell receptor (beta chain) came from a study of technical replicates of blood from a handful of donors. This CDR3 comprises 14 residues. Germline V lookup: CDR1 SGHNT, CDR2 YYREEE (reference sequence). Trimming pared 5 bases from V and 2 bases from J, leaving 10 bases between. Profiled with immunoSEQ multiplex PCR; TCRdb holds only in-frame clones, not every one. The table lists more than 50,000 clones, approximately 87% of them singletons. The specimen sequenced was PBMCs. The source of this sequence is a human donor in good health. Some clones in this sample may be carry-over from other donors' samples. The chain carries TRBV5-4 and TRBJ2-2; weak D call: TRBD2 (5 bases). CDR3 amino acids: CASSWTGNTGELFF. The CDR3 nucleotides are TGTGCCAGCAGTTGGACGGGAAACACCGGGGAGCTGTTTTTT.